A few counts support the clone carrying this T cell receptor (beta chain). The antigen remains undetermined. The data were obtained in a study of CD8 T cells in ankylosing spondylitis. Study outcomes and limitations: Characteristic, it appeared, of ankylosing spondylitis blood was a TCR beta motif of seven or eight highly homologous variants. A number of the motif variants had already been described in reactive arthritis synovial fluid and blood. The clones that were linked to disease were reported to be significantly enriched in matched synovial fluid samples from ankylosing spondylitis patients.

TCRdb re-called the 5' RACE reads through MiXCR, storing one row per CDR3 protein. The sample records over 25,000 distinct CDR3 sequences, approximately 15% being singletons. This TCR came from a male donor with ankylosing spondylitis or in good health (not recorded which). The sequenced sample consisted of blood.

CDR3 residues: CSARGGGRGEQFF. In nucleotides, the CDR3 is TGCAGTGCTAGAGGGGGAGGGAGAGGTGAGCAGTTCTTC. The chain has TRBV20-1 and TRBJ2-1; 7 bases are shared with TRBD2. CDR1 is DFQATT, CDR2 SNEGSKA, per germline (reference sequence). CDR3 length: 13 amino acids. The V segment lost 1 base and the J segment 9 bases; nucleotides outside the gene matches: 6.